This T cell receptor (beta chain) is from a study of blood T cell repertoires in COVID-19. Overall study: Both acute and convalescent COVID-19 samples were obtained from the United States, Italy and Spain. The cDNA or gDNA used as material had been derived from T cells, B-cell-depleted T cells, or PBMCs.

Participants, about 18 to 90 years old, spanned around 26 US areas. Cohorts were determined from participant-reported clinical history. Here immunoSEQ multiplex PCR was the method, and the copy in TCRdb shows in-frame clones only, minus some. The data contain roughly 230,000 clones, about 90% of them singletons. The CDR3 sequence is 16 residues long. V was shortened by 3 bases and J by 6 bases, with 18 bases between the two germline ends. Germline lookup yields CDR1 MDHEN and CDR2 SYDVKM. What was sequenced was PBMCs or T cells enriched from blood (not recorded which). The chain has TRBV28 and TRBJ1-5; a possible D gene is TRBD1 (5 bases). This receptor was obtained from a woman aged 25-40 years with acute COVID-19. The CDR3 DNA sequence: TGTGCCAGCAGTTTCTCCGGCCAGGGTGGCTCTCAGCCCCAGCATTTT. This sequence encodes CASSFSGQGGSQPQHF.